This T cell receptor beta chain is from a study of cytomegalovirus exposure and HLA in healthy donors. Across the whole study: Across 300 to 400 genotyped donors, roughly 85% landed in the Caucasian-associated ancestry cluster.

V lost 6 bases and J lost 3, with 15 bases in between. The CDR3 has 15 residues. In germline, CDR1 is MNHEY, CDR2 SVGAGI. Researchers ran the PCR with 60 Vbeta and 13 Jbeta primers. Repertoires were generated with immunoSEQ multiplex PCR, while TCRdb's copy carries only in-frame clones and drops some. This repertoire shows around 110,000 clones, roughly three fifths found once; its top ten account for approximately 8.5%. The sequence was obtained from a woman aged 40 to 50 in good health and CMV-seropositive. The sequenced sample was PBMCs. The chain carries TRBV6-5 and TRBJ1-5; D perhaps matches TRBD1 (5 bases). In nucleotides, the CDR3 is TGTGCCAGCAGGGACCAAGGGGAAGTCAATCAGCCCCAGCATTTT. This gives the protein CASRDQGEVNQPQHF.